This T cell receptor beta chain came from a study of blood T cell repertoires in COVID-19. From germline, CDR1 is SNHLY and CDR2 FYNNEI. V lost 7 bases and J 2 bases, leaving 25 bases between the germline ends. This CDR3 spans 18 amino acids. Authors' methods: It was from reference gene primer amplification that nucleated cell counts were estimated. This table comes from immunoSEQ multiplex PCR, and its TCRdb copy is limited to in-frame clones, with some not included. The V and J calls and clone size are taken from that table; D and trimming were inferred from the DNA. Here the sample spans roughly 200,000 clones, around nine tenths being singletons.

The TCR sequence derives from a man younger than 35 with active or convalescent COVID-19. Sequenced input: peripheral blood. The V and J genes are TRBV2 and TRBJ2-3; TRBD1 might be the D (6 bases). The CDR3 reads CASIRGHNPWASTDTQYF. CDR3 nucleotides: TGTGCCAGCATAAGGGGACACAACCCTTGGGCGTCCACAGATACGCAGTATTTT.